This T cell receptor beta chain emerged from a study of T cells after yellow fever vaccination. Germline assignment: CDR1 ENHRY and CDR2 SYGVKD. V gave up 8 bases and J gave up 1 base, with 11 bases separating them. This CDR3 contains 13 residues. This clonotype occurred many times. TCRdb ran MiXCR on the 5' RACE reads and lists one entry per CDR3 protein. Of some 300,000 distinct CDR3 sequences in the sample, 7.5% to 9% are singletons; the top ten hold about 3.5%. The sample here was CD4+ T cells sorted from PBMCs, taken 5 days after the yellow fever booster vaccination. V usage is TRBV10-3 and J usage is TRBJ2-5; D is unclear. The source of this sequence is a man aged 18 to 29 who received the YFV17D yellow fever vaccine. In DNA, the CDR3 is TGTGCCATCGGCAACCTGGGCCAAGAGACCCAGTACTTC. Protein: CAIGNLGQETQYF.